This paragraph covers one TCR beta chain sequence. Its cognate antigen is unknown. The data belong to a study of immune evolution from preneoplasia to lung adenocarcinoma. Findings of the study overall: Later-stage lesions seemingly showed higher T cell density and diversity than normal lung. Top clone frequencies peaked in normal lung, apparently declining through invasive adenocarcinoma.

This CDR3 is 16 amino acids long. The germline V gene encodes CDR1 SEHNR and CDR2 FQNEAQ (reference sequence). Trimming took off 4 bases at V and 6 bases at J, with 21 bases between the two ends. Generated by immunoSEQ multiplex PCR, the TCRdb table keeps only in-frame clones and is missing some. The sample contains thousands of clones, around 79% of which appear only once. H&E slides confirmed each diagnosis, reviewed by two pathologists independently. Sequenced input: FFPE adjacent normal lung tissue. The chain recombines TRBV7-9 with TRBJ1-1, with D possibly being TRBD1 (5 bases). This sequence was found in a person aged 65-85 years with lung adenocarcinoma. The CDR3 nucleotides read TGTGCCAGCAGCTCGACAGTTGTGGTTAGTCCGCCTGAAGCTTTCTTT. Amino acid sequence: CASSSTVVVSPPEAFF.